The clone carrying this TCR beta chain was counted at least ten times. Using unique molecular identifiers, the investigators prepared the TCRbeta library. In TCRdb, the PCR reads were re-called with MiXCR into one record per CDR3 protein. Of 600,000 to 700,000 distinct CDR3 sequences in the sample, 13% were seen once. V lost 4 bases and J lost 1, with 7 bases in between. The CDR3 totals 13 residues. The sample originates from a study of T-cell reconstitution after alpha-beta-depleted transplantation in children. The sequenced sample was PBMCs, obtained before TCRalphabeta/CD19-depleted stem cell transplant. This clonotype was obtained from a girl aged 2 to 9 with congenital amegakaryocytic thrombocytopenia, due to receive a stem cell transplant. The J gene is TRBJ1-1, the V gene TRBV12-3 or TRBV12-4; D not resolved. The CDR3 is CASSWMGNTEAFF. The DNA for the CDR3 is TGTGCCAGCAGTTGGATGGGGAACACTGAAGCTTTCTTT.